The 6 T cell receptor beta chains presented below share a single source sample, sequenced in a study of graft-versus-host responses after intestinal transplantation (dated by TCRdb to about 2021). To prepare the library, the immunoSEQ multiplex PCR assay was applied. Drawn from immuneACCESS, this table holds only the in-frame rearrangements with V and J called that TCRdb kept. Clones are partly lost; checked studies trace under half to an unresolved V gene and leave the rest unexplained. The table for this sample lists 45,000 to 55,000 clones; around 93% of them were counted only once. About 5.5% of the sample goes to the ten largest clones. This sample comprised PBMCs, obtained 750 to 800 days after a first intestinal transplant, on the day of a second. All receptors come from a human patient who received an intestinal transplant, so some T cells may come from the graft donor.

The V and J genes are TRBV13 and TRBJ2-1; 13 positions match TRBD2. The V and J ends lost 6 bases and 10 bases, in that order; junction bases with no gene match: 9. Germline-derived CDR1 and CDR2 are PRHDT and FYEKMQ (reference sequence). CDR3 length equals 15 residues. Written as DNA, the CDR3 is TGTGCCAGCAGTCACCTACTACTAGCGGGAGGGGAGCAGTTCTTC. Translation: CASSHLLLAGGEQFF.

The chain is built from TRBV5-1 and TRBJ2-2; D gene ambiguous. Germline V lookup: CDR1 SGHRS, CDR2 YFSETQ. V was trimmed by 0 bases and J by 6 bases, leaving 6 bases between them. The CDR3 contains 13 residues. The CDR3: CASSLGVPGELFF. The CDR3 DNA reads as TGCGCCAGCAGCTTGGGAGTCCCCGGGGAGCTGTTTTTT.

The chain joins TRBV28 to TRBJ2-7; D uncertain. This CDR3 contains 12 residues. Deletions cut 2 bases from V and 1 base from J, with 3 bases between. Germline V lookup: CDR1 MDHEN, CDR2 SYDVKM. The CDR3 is CASSLTSYEQYF. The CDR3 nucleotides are TGTGCCAGCAGTTTAACTTCCTACGAGCAGTACTTC.

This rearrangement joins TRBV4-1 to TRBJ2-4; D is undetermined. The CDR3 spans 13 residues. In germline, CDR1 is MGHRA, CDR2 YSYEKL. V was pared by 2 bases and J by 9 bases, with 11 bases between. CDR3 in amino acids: CASSQLGMGIQYF. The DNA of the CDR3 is TGCGCCAGCAGCCAACTAGGCATGGGCATTCAGTACTTC.

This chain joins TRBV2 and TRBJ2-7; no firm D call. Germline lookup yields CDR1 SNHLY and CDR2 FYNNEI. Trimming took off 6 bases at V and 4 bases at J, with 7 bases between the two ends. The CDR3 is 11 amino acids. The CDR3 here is CASSMRYEQYF. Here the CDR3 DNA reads TGTGCCAGCAGCATGAGATACGAGCAGTACTTC.

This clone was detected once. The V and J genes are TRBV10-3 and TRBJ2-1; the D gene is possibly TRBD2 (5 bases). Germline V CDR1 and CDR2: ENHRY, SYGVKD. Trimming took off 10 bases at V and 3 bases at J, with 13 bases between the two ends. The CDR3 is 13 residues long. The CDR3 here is CATKRPSYNEQFF. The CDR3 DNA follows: TGTGCCACCAAGCGGCCTAGCTACAATGAGCAGTTCTTC.